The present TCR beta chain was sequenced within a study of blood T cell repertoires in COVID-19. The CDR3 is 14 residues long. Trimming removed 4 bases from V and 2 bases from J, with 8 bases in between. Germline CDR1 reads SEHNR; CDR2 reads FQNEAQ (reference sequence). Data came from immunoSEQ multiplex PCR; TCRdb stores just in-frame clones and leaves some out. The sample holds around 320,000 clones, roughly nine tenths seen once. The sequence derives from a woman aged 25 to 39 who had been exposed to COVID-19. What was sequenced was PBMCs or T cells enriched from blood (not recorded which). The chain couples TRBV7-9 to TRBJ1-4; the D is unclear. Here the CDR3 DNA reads TGTGCCAGCAGCTCACAGCGGACTAATGAAAAACTGTTTTTT. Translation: CASSSQRTNEKLFF.